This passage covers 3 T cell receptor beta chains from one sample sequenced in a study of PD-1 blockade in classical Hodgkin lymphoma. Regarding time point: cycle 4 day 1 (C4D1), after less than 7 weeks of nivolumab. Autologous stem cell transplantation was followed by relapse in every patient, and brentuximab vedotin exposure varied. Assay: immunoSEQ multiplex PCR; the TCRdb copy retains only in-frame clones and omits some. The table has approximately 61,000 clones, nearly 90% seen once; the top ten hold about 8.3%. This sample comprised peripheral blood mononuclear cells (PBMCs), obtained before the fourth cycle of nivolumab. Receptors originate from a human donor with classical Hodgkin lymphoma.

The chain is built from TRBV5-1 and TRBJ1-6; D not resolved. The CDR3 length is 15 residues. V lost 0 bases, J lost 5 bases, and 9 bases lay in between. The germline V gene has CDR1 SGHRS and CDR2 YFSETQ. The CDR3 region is CASSLEGSHNSPLHF. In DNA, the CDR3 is TGCGCCAGCAGCTTGGAGGGATCGCATAATTCACCCCTCCACTTT.

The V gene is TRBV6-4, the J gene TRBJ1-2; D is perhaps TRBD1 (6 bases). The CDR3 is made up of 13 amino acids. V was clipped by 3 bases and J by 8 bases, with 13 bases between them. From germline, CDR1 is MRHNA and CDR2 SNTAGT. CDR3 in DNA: TGTGCCAGCAGTGAAACAGGGTCGTTCGGCTACACCTTC. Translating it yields CASSETGSFGYTF.

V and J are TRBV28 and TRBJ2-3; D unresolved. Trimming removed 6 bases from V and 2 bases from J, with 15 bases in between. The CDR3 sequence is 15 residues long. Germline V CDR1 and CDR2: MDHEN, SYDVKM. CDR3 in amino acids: CASRPASTLTDTQYF. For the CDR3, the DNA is TGTGCCAGCAGACCGGCGTCTACCCTCACAGATACGCAGTATTTT.